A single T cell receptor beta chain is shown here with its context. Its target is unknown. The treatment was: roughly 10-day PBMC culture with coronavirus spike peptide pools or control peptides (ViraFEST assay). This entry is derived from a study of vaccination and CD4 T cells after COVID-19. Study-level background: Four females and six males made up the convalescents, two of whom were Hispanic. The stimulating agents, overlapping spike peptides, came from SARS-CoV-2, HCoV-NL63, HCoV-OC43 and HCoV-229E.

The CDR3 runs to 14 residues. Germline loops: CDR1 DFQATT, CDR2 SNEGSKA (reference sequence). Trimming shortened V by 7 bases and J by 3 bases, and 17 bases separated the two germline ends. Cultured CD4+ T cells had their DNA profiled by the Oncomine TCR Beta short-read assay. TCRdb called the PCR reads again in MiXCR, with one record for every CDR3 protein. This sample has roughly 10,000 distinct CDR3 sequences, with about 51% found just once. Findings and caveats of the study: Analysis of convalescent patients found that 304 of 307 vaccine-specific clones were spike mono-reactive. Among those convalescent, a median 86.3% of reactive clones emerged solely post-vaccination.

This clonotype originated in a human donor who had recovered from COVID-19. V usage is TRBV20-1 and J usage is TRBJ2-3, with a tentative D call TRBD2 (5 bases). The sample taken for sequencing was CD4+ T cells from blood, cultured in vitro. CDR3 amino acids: CSVQDSPGTDTQYF. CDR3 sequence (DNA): TGCAGTGTCCAGGACTCCCCGGGTACAGATACGCAGTATTTT.